What follows are 5 T cell receptor beta chains derived from one specimen sequenced in a study of cytomegalovirus exposure and HLA in healthy donors. The PCR had 60 Vbeta and 13 Jbeta primers. Measured with immunoSEQ multiplex PCR; TCRdb has only the in-frame clones, and not every one. This table has 150,000 to 200,000 clones, about 9% appearing once. Sample: PBMCs. These receptors were taken from a young woman in good health and CMV-seropositive.

This chain uses TRBV15 with TRBJ2-5, with D perhaps matching TRBD2 (6 bases). The DNA matches TRBJ2-7 better at its end, which makes the J call doubtful. Germline lookup yields CDR1 LNHNV and CDR2 YYDKDF (reference sequence). This CDR3 is built from 13 residues. CDR3 nucleotide sequence: TGTGCCACCAGTCTAAAGTGGGAGGTCGAGCAGTACTTC. It is translated as CATSLKWEVEQYF.

This clone was detected a few times. The chain uses TRBV27 and TRBJ2-1; the D is unclear. Trimming removed 3 bases at V and 11 bases at J, with 8 bases between. Germline V gives CDR1 MNHEY, CDR2 SMNVEV (reference sequence). The CDR3 sequence is 11 residues long. CDR3 loop: CASSFGLKQFF. The CDR3 nucleotides are TGTGCCAGCAGTTTTGGGCTAAAGCAGTTCTTC.

CDR3 DNA: TGTGCCAGCAGTTACTCCCGCTACGAGCAGTACTTC. This encodes CASSYSRYEQYF. The chain has TRBV6-5 and TRBJ2-7; no firm D call. Germline V gives CDR1 MNHEY, CDR2 SVGAGI. The germline V and J ends were trimmed by 0 bases and 3 bases, with 3 bases remaining between them. This CDR3 region has 12 residues.

This clone appeared a few times. The V call is TRBV7-9, the J call TRBJ2-5; weak D call: TRBD2 (5 bases). The germline V and J ends were trimmed by 3 bases and 1 base, with 15 bases remaining between them. Germline V lookup: CDR1 SEHNR, CDR2 FQNEAQ (reference sequence). This CDR3 is built from 16 residues. CDR3 loop: CASSFGGGWGQETQYF. As DNA, the CDR3 is TGTGCCAGCAGCTTTGGAGGAGGATGGGGCCAAGAGACCCAGTACTTC.

The chain recombines TRBV5-6 with TRBJ2-7, with 7 bases aligning to TRBD2. The CDR3 contains 13 residues. Trimming cost V 4 bases and J 6 bases; bases outside gene matches: 7. Germline assignment: CDR1 SGHDT and CDR2 YYEEEE. The CDR3 sequence: CASSPGGIGEQYF. Here the CDR3 DNA reads TGTGCCAGCAGCCCGGGGGGTATTGGCGAGCAGTACTTC. The entire variable domain, with the rest obtained from reference TRBV5-6 and TRBJ2-7, is as follows: DAGVTQSPTHLIKTRGQQVTLRCSPKSGHDTVSWYQQALGQGPQFIFQYYEEEERQRGNFPDRFSGHQFPNYSSELNVNALLLGDSALYLCASSPGGIGEQYFGPGTRLTVT.